The entry below describes one T cell receptor (beta chain). Categorization into cohorts depended on clinical history that participants reported. Germline V gene data show CDR1 as SGHTA and CDR2 as FQGNSA. This CDR3 spans 15 amino acids. Trimming took 0 bases from V and 6 from J, leaving 12 bases between them. This table comes from immunoSEQ multiplex PCR, and its TCRdb copy is limited to in-frame clones, with some not included. The table includes 430,000 or so clones, around nine tenths detected once. This sample is part of a study of blood T cell repertoires in COVID-19. Overall study context: Sources were T cells, B-cell-depleted T cells, or PBMCs; the material itself was cDNA or gDNA.

The material sequenced was PBMCs or T cells enriched from blood (not recorded which). This chain joins TRBV7-2 and TRBJ1-5; unclear D gene. The sequence was obtained from a woman between 18 and 29 years old who had been exposed to COVID-19. CDR3 loop: CASSLAGGYGQPQHF. In DNA, the CDR3 is TGTGCCAGCAGCTTAGCAGGAGGGTACGGTCAGCCCCAGCATTTT.